Presented here are 8 T cell receptor beta chains from one specimen sequenced in a study of cytomegalovirus exposure and HLA in healthy donors. 13 Jbeta primers and 60 Vbeta primers were used for the PCR. Measured with immunoSEQ multiplex PCR; TCRdb has only the in-frame clones, and not every one. There are about 130,000 clones in the sample; about 80% occur only once, and approximately 2% lies in the top ten. The sample consisted of PBMCs. The source of these receptors is a man under 40 in good health and CMV-seronegative.

The rearrangement links TRBV27 to TRBJ1-3; D call uncertain. Germline assignment: CDR1 MNHEY and CDR2 SMNVEV (reference sequence). The CDR3 covers 15 residues. V lost 6 bases to trimming and J lost 4 bases, with 16 bases between them. For the CDR3, the DNA is TGTGCCAGCAGCCAAACAGCTCCCGGCGGAAACACCATATATTTT. This translates into CASSQTAPGGNTIYF.

This clone showed up just a few times. The chain uses TRBV28 and TRBJ2-3; 7 bases align to TRBD1. V shed 7 bases and J 1 base; nucleotides not matched to a gene: 8. Germline V CDR1 and CDR2: MDHEN, SYDVKM. This CDR3 region has 15 residues. CDR3 sequence reads: CASKGAQRRTDTQYF. For the CDR3, the DNA is TGTGCCAGCAAGGGGGCCCAGCGCCGCACAGATACGCAGTATTTT.

The chain has TRBV30 and TRBJ2-7; a possible D gene is TRBD2 (6 bases). The germline V and J ends were trimmed by 5 bases and 6 bases, with 14 bases remaining between them. There are 12 residues in the CDR3. Germline V lookup: CDR1 GTSNPN, CDR2 SVGIG (reference sequence). CDR3 loop: CAWGPPGGEQYF. In nucleotides, the CDR3 is TGTGCCTGGGGACCCCCCGGGGGCGAGCAGTACTTC.

The CDR3 region has the DNA TGTGCCATCAGTGACCTCAATCAGCCCCAGCATTTT. Its protein is CAISDLNQPQHF. This chain links TRBV10-3 with TRBJ1-5; D remains unclear. Germline loops: CDR1 ENHRY, CDR2 SYGVKD. The V and J ends lost 3 bases and 3 bases respectively, with 3 bases between them. CDR3 size: 12 residues.

This clone has more than one count but fewer than ten. The CDR3 loop is CSVDLQASEYHTF. Here the CDR3 DNA reads TGCAGCGTTGACCTACAGGCTTCGGAGTACCACACCTTC. V is TRBV29-1 and J is TRBJ1-2; D possibly corresponds to TRBD1 (5 bases). V was shortened by 3 bases and J by 12 bases, with 20 bases between the two germline ends. The CDR3 spans 13 residues. CDR1 and CDR2 from the germline V gene are SQVTM and ANQGSEA. Looking up the rest from reference TRBV29-1 and TRBJ1-2 gives the full variable domain: SAVISQKPSRDICQRGTSLTIQCQVDSQVTMMFWYRQQPGQSLTLIATANQGSEATYESGFVIDKFPISRPNLTFSTLTVSNMSPEDSSIYLCSVDLQASEYHTFGSGTRLTVV.

This clone has just one count. The gene calls are TRBV25-1 and TRBJ2-2; TRBD1 matches 8 bases. The CDR3 covers 13 residues. Germline V gene lookup returns CDR1 MGHDK and CDR2 SYGVNS. Trimming removed 7 bases from V and 7 bases from J; junction bases left unmatched: 5. CDR3 bases: TGTGCCAGCAACAGGGGGTTGGGCGGGGAGCTGTTTTTT. Translating it yields CASNRGLGGELFF.

As regards this clone: One junction end disagrees with the germline gene, perhaps due to a read error. V is TRBV27 and J is TRBJ2-3; 13 bases line up with TRBD2. CDR1 is MNHEY and CDR2 is SMNVEV in the germline V gene (reference sequence). This CDR3 has 16 residues. CDR3 protein: CASSWRLAGGTNTQYF. The CDR3 DNA is TGTGCCAGCAGTTGGAGACTAGCGGGAGGCACAAATACGCAGTATTTT.

This rearrangement joins TRBV9 to TRBJ2-3, with D possibly TRBD2 on 5 matching bases. Germline V gene sequence: CDR1 SGDLS, CDR2 YYNGEE. The V end was cut by 4 bases, the J end by 4 bases, with 10 bases between. CDR3 size: 13 residues. The CDR3 is CASSTPGADTQYF. As DNA, the CDR3 is TGTGCCAGCAGCACCCCCGGGGCAGATACGCAGTATTTT.